Below, 26 T cell receptor beta chains from the same sample are listed, as sequenced in a study of patients and donors after allogeneic stem cell transplantation. TCRdb recomputed calls from the RT-PCR reads with MiXCR, one row per CDR3 protein. Found here are some 960,000 distinct CDR3 sequences, more than 15% of them singletons; the top ten hold roughly 6%. The material sequenced was blood, either unsorted or a sorted T cell fraction (not recorded which). Source of these receptors: a human donor who was either an allogeneic HSCT recipient or a stem cell or donor lymphocyte infusion donor (not recorded which). It is not recorded whose cells these are; they may come from a transplant donor.

V usage is TRBV12-3 or TRBV12-4 and J usage is TRBJ1-2, with 7 nucleotides matching TRBD1. There are 12 residues in the CDR3. The V gene end was trimmed by 6 bases and the J gene end by 3 bases; junction bases not matched to a gene: 1. CDR3 in amino acids: CASRGQDYGYTF. CDR3 bases: TGTGCCAGCAGAGGACAGGACTATGGCTACACCTTC.

This clonotype was counted a few times. The J gene is TRBJ2-1, the V gene TRBV4-1, with D perhaps TRBD1 (6 bases). Trimming took off 4 bases at V and 10 bases at J, with 23 bases between the two ends. Per the germline V gene, CDR1 is MGHRA and CDR2 is YSYEKL. This CDR3 region has 16 residues. The CDR3 bases are TGCGCCAGCAGCCGAATTAGGGGGTTGCTAGTGGACGAGCAGTTCTTC. This codes for CASSRIRGLLVDEQFF.

This clonotype was detected a few times. The chain links TRBV2 to TRBJ2-3, with D possibly TRBD2 on 6 matching bases. Trimming shortened V by 4 bases and J by 0 bases, and 17 bases separated the two germline ends. This CDR3 comprises 17 residues. Germline assignment: CDR1 SNHLY and CDR2 FYNNEI. CDR3 DNA sequence: TGTGCCAGCAGTGGATCCGGGACTCGCGCTAGCACAGATACGCAGTATTTT. Translation: CASSGSGTRASTDTQYF. The full variable domain, in which reference TRBV2 and TRBJ2-3 provide the parts outside the CDR3, is EPEVTQTPSHQVTQMGQEVILRCVPISNHLYFYWYRQILGQKVEFLVSFYNNEISEKSEIFDDQFSVERPDGSNFTLKIRSTKLEDSAMYFCASSGSGTRASTDTQYFGPGTRLTVL.

V gene TRBV5-1 combines with J gene TRBJ1-1; D call uncertain. Germline CDR1 and CDR2: SGHRS and YFSETQ. The CDR3 spans 15 residues. The V end lost 0 bases, the J end lost 2 bases, and 11 bases lay between the germline ends. The CDR3 coding sequence is TGCGCCAGCAGCTTGGAAGTGAAGCCAAACACTGAAGCTTTCTTT. It encodes CASSLEVKPNTEAFF.

This clonotype was detected only a few times. The chain uses TRBV20-1 and TRBJ1-1; D remains unclear. Trimming took 3 bases from V and 2 from J, leaving 10 bases between them. The CDR3 loop spans 13 amino acids. In germline, CDR1 is DFQATT, CDR2 SNEGSKA (reference sequence). The CDR3 sequence is CSASDLGNTEAFF. CDR3 bases: TGCAGTGCTAGTGACCTGGGAAACACTGAAGCTTTCTTT.

The V and J genes are TRBV19 and TRBJ2-7; the match to TRBD2 covers 14 bases. Unmatched junction bases numbered 5, after V lost 4 bases and J lost 3 bases. Germline-derived CDR1 and CDR2 are LNHDA and SQIVND (reference sequence). This CDR3 has 16 amino acids. Here the CDR3 reads CASSRLAGGPIYEQYF. The CDR3 DNA follows: TGTGCCAGTAGTAGACTAGCGGGAGGGCCTATCTACGAGCAGTACTTC. The full variable domain, completed using reference TRBV19 and TRBJ2-7, is DGGITQSPKYLFRKEGQNVTLSCEQNLNHDAMYWYRQDPGQGLRLIYYSQIVNDFQKGDIAEGYSVSREKKESFPLTVTSAQKNPTAFYLCASSRLAGGPIYEQYFGPGTRLTVT.

In its sample, this clonotype was seen a few times. J is TRBJ2-3 and V is TRBV6-2 or TRBV6-3; D possibly corresponds to TRBD1 (5 bases). Trimming pared 0 bases from V and 4 bases from J, leaving 17 bases between. The CDR3 length is 17 residues. Germline V CDR1 and CDR2: MNHEY, SVGEGT. This chain's CDR3 is CASSYSRRTTGADTQYF. CDR3 DNA: TGTGCCAGCAGTTACTCGCGTCGGACAACTGGCGCAGATACGCAGTATTTT.

This clonotype was seen many times. V gene TRBV27 combines with J gene TRBJ2-7; possible D gene TRBD2, 5 bases. Trimming took off 6 bases at V and 2 bases at J, with 8 bases between the two ends. There are 12 residues in the CDR3. CDR1 and CDR2 (germline): MNHEY, SMNVEV (reference sequence). As DNA, the CDR3 is TGTGCCAGCAGCGCGGGCCCCTACGAGCAGTACTTC. Its protein is CASSAGPYEQYF.

The chain joins TRBV7-2 to TRBJ1-2; no clear D gene. V was clipped by 1 base and J by 4 bases, with 16 bases between them. Germline V gene sequence: CDR1 SGHTA, CDR2 FQGNSA. CDR3 size: 16 residues. The CDR3 DNA follows: TGTGCCAGCAGCTTAGATACGGGTGGGAACCGCTATGGCTACACCTTC. Protein: CASSLDTGGNRYGYTF.

This rearrangement joins TRBV2 to TRBJ2-1; tentatively, D is TRBD2 (5 bases). The CDR3 runs 15 residues. Germline assignment: CDR1 SNHLY and CDR2 FYNNEI. Between the trimmed V and J ends, which lost 6 bases and 2 bases, there was a span of 14 bases. The CDR3 protein is CASRTQAATYNEQFF. CDR3 sequence (DNA): TGTGCCAGCAGGACCCAAGCGGCCACCTACAATGAGCAGTTCTTC.

This clonotype was recorded a few times. The V call is TRBV12-3 or TRBV12-4, the J call TRBJ1-2; possibly TRBD1 for D (5 bases). The CDR3 has 12 amino acids. Trimming left V 8 bases short and J 3 bases short, with 10 bases between. The CDR3 sequence is CASSGPDYGYTF. The DNA for the CDR3 is TGTGCCAGCTCGGGGCCGGACTATGGCTACACCTTC.

The V call is TRBV27, the J call TRBJ1-6, with a tentative D call TRBD1 (5 bases). The CDR3 runs to 17 residues. Trimming left V 5 bases short and J 9 bases short, with 23 bases between. Germline CDR1 and CDR2: MNHEY and SMNVEV (reference sequence). Here the CDR3 reads CASSPDAKGRWRSPLHF. Written as DNA, the CDR3 is TGTGCCAGCAGTCCTGACGCCAAGGGACGGTGGCGTTCACCCCTCCACTTT.

The chain uses TRBV29-1 and TRBJ2-2; TRBD1 is a possible D gene (6 bases). The CDR3 extends over 14 amino acids. Trimming took off 7 bases at V and 1 base at J, with 13 bases between the two ends. Germline lookup yields CDR1 SQVTM and CDR2 ANQGSEA. The CDR3 spells CSARGWGNTGELFF. The CDR3 DNA reads TGCAGCGCTAGGGGGTGGGGGAACACCGGGGAGCTGTTTTTT.

The DNA of the CDR3 is TGCGCCAGCGGCCGACCTCTAGCGGGAGGCACCGGGGAGCTGTTTTTT. Its protein is CASGRPLAGGTGELFF. V usage is TRBV5-1 and J usage is TRBJ2-2, with TRBD2 matching over 11 bases. Germline CDR1 and CDR2: SGHRS and YFSETQ. CDR3 length: 16 amino acids. Trimming cost V 7 bases and J 4 bases; bases outside gene matches: 9.

The gene calls are TRBV7-9 and TRBJ2-7; TRBD1 is a possible D gene (5 bases). The germline gives CDR1 SEHNR, CDR2 FQNEAQ (reference sequence). The CDR3 covers 14 residues. Deletions cut 5 bases from V and 3 bases from J, with 14 bases between. The CDR3 DNA reads as TGTGCCAGCAGCCGACAGCAAGGGGACTACGAGCAGTACTTC. Protein sequence: CASSRQQGDYEQYF.

This clonotype was counted between two and nine times. The chain couples TRBV15 to TRBJ2-4, with TRBD1 matching over 7 bases. V gave up 0 bases and J gave up 3 bases; unmatched junction bases: 2. Germline CDR1 reads LNHNV; CDR2 reads YYDKDF (reference sequence). The CDR3 is 15 residues long. The CDR3 sequence is CATSREWDSKNIQYF. The CDR3 region has the DNA TGTGCCACCAGCAGAGAGTGGGACAGCAAAAACATTCAGTACTTC.

Only a few counts were recorded for this clonotype. The chain links TRBV25-1 to TRBJ1-4; no clear D gene. CDR1 is MGHDK, CDR2 SYGVNS, per germline. Deletions cut 4 bases from V and 3 bases from J, with 18 bases between. There are 17 residues in the CDR3. For the CDR3, the DNA is TGTGCCAGCAGTGCCGGCACGCGGAAGGGAGCTAATGAAAAACTGTTTTTT. Encoded protein: CASSAGTRKGANEKLFF.

This clonotype appeared a single time. J is TRBJ2-7 and V is TRBV7-9; D is possibly TRBD1 (5 bases). Germline CDR1 and CDR2: SEHNR and FQNEAQ (reference sequence). The V end lost 1 base, the J end lost 7 bases, and 14 bases lay between the germline ends. The CDR3 covers 14 residues. The CDR3: CASSLVPGIREQYF. The CDR3 DNA reads as TGTGCCAGCAGCTTAGTCCCAGGGATCAGGGAGCAGTACTTC.

This clonotype was seen more than once but under ten times. The CDR3 DNA follows: TGCAGTGCCAAGAGGACAGGGGGCTCCTACGAGCAGTACTTC. It yields the protein CSAKRTGGSYEQYF. V usage is TRBV20-1 and J usage is TRBJ2-7, with 10 bases aligning to TRBD1. J lost 0 bases, V lost 6 bases, and 5 bases had no gene match. In germline, CDR1 is DFQATT, CDR2 SNEGSKA (reference sequence). This CDR3 spans 14 amino acids.

This clonotype was seen more than once but under ten times. The V call is TRBV4-3, the J call TRBJ1-5; possibly TRBD1 for D (6 bases). The V gene's germline CDR1 is LGHNA and CDR2 YSLEER. This CDR3 comprises 14 residues. Trimming stripped 3 bases from V and 9 bases from J, with 15 bases between. The CDR3 DNA reads as TGCGCCAGCAGCCAGAAACAGGACAGCGGGCCCCAGCATTTT. Protein product: CASSQKQDSGPQHF.

Only a few counts were recorded for this clonotype. V is TRBV12-3 or TRBV12-4 and J is TRBJ1-5; D remains unclear. The V gene lost 3 bases and the J gene lost 4 bases, with 13 bases spanning the gap. This CDR3 has 15 residues. CDR3 in amino acids: CASSLMGIWNQPQHF. As DNA, the CDR3 is TGTGCCAGCAGTTTGATGGGGATTTGGAATCAGCCCCAGCATTTT.

This rearrangement joins TRBV2 to TRBJ2-7; 7 bases fit TRBD2. CDR1 SNHLY and CDR2 FYNNEI come from the germline V gene. This CDR3 is built from 13 residues. With V trimmed by 8 bases and J by 4 bases, 8 bases remained unmatched. CDR3 in amino acids: CASVSSGPYEQYF. CDR3 coding DNA: TGTGCCAGCGTGTCTAGCGGCCCATACGAGCAGTACTTC.

This clonotype was counted only a few times. This chain joins TRBV9 and TRBJ2-2; 7 bases match TRBD2. CDR3 length equals 16 residues. The V gene's germline CDR1 is SGDLS and CDR2 YYNGEE. Trimming removed 0 bases from V and 5 bases from J; junction bases left unmatched: 7. CDR3 loop: CASSVVAGVRTGELFF. CDR3 nucleotide sequence: TGTGCCAGCAGCGTAGTCGCGGGAGTACGGACCGGGGAGCTGTTTTTT.

CDR3: CATSGQGAATEAFF. In nucleotides, the CDR3 is TGTGCCACCAGCGGACAGGGGGCGGCCACTGAAGCTTTCTTT. The V and J genes are TRBV15 and TRBJ1-1; TRBD1 matches 11 bases. Germline values: CDR1 LNHNV, CDR2 YYDKDF (reference sequence). The CDR3 is 14 residues long. V lost 5 bases, J lost 4 bases, and 3 bases stayed unmatched. Full variable domain (remainder filled in from reference TRBV15 and TRBJ1-1): DAMVIQNPRYQVTQFGKPVTLSCSQTLNHNVMYWYQQKSSQAPKLLFHYYDKDFNNEADTPDNFQSRRPNTSFCFLDIRSPGLGDTAMYLCATSGQGAATEAFFGQGTRLTVV.

This clonotype was found once. J is TRBJ2-5 and V is TRBV12-3 or TRBV12-4; perhaps TRBD2 as D (6 bases). V was cut by 8 bases and J by 5 bases, with 18 bases left in between. The CDR3 runs to 14 residues. The CDR3 reads CASAKTRVGETQYF. The CDR3 bases are TGTGCCAGCGCAAAGACTAGGGTTGGTGAGACCCAGTACTTC.

This clonotype has at least ten counts. This CDR3 is CASSSTGNYEQYF. As DNA, the CDR3 is TGCGCCAGCAGCTCGACAGGGAACTACGAGCAGTACTTC. The genes are TRBV5-1 and TRBJ2-7; the match to TRBD1 covers 7 bases. The CDR3 extends over 13 amino acids. CDR1 is SGHRS and CDR2 is YFSETQ in the germline V gene. V shed 3 bases, J shed 3 bases, and the junction held 3 bases outside the gene matches.